This TCR beta chain was documented in a study of OX40 agonist ivuxolimab in advanced cancers. Study summary: Three partial responders included one hepatocellular carcinoma patient and two cutaneous melanoma patients.

On this clone: The antigen remains undetermined.

Study outcomes and limitations: Within 6 weeks, CD4+ and CD8+ blood T cells expanded clonally at 0.1 to 3.0 mg/kg. Also showing low normalized T-cell clonal expansion were some of the nonresponders.

CDR1 is SEHNR and CDR2 is FQNEAQ in the germline V gene (reference sequence). This CDR3 is 15 amino acids long. Losses at the gene ends were 5 bases for V and 3 bases for J; bases not matched to a gene: 9. Repertoires were generated with immunoSEQ multiplex PCR, while TCRdb's copy carries only in-frame clones and drops some. The sample records approximately 49,000 clones, under 90% being singletons. Here the sequenced sample was CD4+ or CD8+ T cells sorted from blood, taken in a trial of the OX40 agonist ivuxolimab. The receptor comes from an adult with an advanced solid tumor such as melanoma, head and neck, liver or kidney cancer. V is TRBV7-9 and J is TRBJ2-7; TRBD2 aligns across 8 bases. Written as DNA, the CDR3 is TGTGCCAGCAGCCAAGAACTAGCGGAAAACTACGAGCAGTACTTC. Translated: CASSQELAENYEQYF.